What follows are 16 T cell receptor beta chains derived from one specimen sequenced in a study of cytomegalovirus exposure and HLA in healthy donors. 13 Jbeta primers and 60 Vbeta primers were used for the PCR. Using immunoSEQ multiplex PCR, the repertoire was profiled, and TCRdb retains in-frame clones only, with some absent. The listing records 180,000 or so clones. The sample comprised PBMCs. The receptors derive from a boy between 10 and 17 years old in good health and CMV-seronegative.

The V and J genes are TRBV5-4 and TRBJ2-1, with 7 bases identical to TRBD2. V shed 6 bases, J shed 0 bases, and the junction held 9 bases outside the gene matches. The CDR3 consists of 16 residues. The germline V gene has CDR1 SGHNT and CDR2 YYREEE (reference sequence). The CDR3 nucleotides are TGTGCCAGCACCTTCCCGGGGGGAGACTCCTACAATGAGCAGTTCTTC. This sequence encodes CASTFPGGDSYNEQFF. Full variable domain (missing parts from reference TRBV5-4 and TRBJ2-1): ETGVTQSPTHLIKTRGQQVTLRCSSQSGHNTVSWYQQALGQGPQFIFQYYREEENGRGNFPPRFSGLQFPNYSSELNVNALELDDSALYLCASTFPGGDSYNEQFFGPGTRLTVL.

This rearrangement joins TRBV2 to TRBJ2-7; 7 bases are a match to TRBD1. Germline assignment: CDR1 SNHLY and CDR2 FYNNEI. This CDR3 is built from 14 residues. V lost 11 bases and J lost 4; bases outside the gene matches: 14. Here the CDR3 reads CAAMNGDSAYEQYF. DNA for the CDR3: TGTGCCGCTATGAATGGGGACAGCGCTTACGAGCAGTACTTC. The entire variable domain, with the rest obtained from reference TRBV2 and TRBJ2-7, is as follows: EPEVTQTPSHQVTQMGQEVILRCVPISNHLYFYWYRQILGQKVEFLVSFYNNEISEKSEIFDDQFSVERPDGSNFTLKIRSTKLEDSAMYFCAAMNGDSAYEQYFGPGTRLTVT.

The V and J genes are TRBV19 and TRBJ2-7; TRBD1 is a possible D gene (6 bases). The germline V and J ends were trimmed by 6 bases and 2 bases, with 17 bases remaining between them. The germline CDR1 and CDR2 sequences are LNHDA and SQIVND (reference sequence). CDR3 length equals 15 residues. CDR3 region: CASSRLSDRAYEQYF. The CDR3 nucleotides read TGTGCCAGTAGCCGCCTGTCGGACAGAGCCTACGAGCAGTACTTC.

This rearrangement joins TRBV5-1 to TRBJ1-4, with 7 bases that match TRBD1. CDR1 SGHRS and CDR2 YFSETQ come from the germline V gene. The CDR3 length is 13 residues. V lost 3 bases, J lost 5 bases, and 1 base stayed unmatched. The CDR3 loop is CASSWGQNEKLFF. The CDR3 region has the DNA TGCGCCAGCAGCTGGGGACAGAATGAAAAACTGTTTTTT.

The J gene is TRBJ1-4, the V gene TRBV4-2; 8 bases fit TRBD1. The CDR3 consists of 14 residues. From germline, CDR1 is LGHNA and CDR2 YNFKEQ. Trimming at V came to 1 base and at J to 6 bases, leaving 1 base not matched to a gene. The CDR3 DNA sequence: TGTGCCAGCAGCCAAGTGACAGGGGATGAAAAACTGTTTTTT. Its translation is CASSQVTGDEKLFF.

This chain links TRBV11-2 with TRBJ2-5; perhaps TRBD2 as D (6 bases). Germline values: CDR1 SGHAT, CDR2 FQNNGV. This CDR3 is 13 amino acids long. The ends were cut back, 2 bases at V and 9 bases at J, with 13 bases in the middle. CDR3 sequence reads: CASSLRTGVPQYF. CDR3 nucleotide sequence: TGTGCCAGCAGCTTACGGACGGGGGTGCCCCAGTACTTC.

This chain uses TRBV27 with TRBJ1-6; maybe TRBD1 (6 bases). The V end lost 5 bases, the J end lost 0 bases, and 20 bases lay between the germline ends. The length of the CDR3 is 19 residues. The germline gives CDR1 MNHEY, CDR2 SMNVEV (reference sequence). CDR3 region: CASSLHRGAQNSYNSPLHF. Here the CDR3 DNA reads TGTGCCAGCAGTCTCCACCGGGGGGCGCAAAACTCCTATAATTCACCCCTCCACTTT.

The V call is TRBV2, the J call TRBJ1-6, with 7 bases identical to TRBD1. J was trimmed by 9 bases and V by 11 bases; bases with no gene match: 16. The CDR3 is 15 amino acids. CDR1 is SNHLY, CDR2 FYNNEI, per germline. CDR3 amino acids: CARTKPGDSLSPLHF. Here the CDR3 DNA reads TGTGCCCGGACCAAACCGGGGGACAGCCTTTCACCCCTCCACTTT.

This rearrangement joins TRBV7-9 to TRBJ1-2; 9 bases line up with TRBD1. The CDR3 length is 13 residues. CDR1 and CDR2 from the germline V gene are SEHNR and FQNEAQ (reference sequence). V shed 6 bases and J 4 bases; nucleotides not matched to a gene: 3. The CDR3 reads CASRPTGGYGYTF. CDR3 sequence (DNA): TGTGCCAGCAGGCCGACAGGGGGCTATGGCTACACCTTC.

With respect to this clone: Other nucleotide sequences from this sample produce the same CDR3. V usage is TRBV27 and J usage is TRBJ1-1; D remains ambiguous. Germline V gene sequence: CDR1 MNHEY, CDR2 SMNVEV (reference sequence). V was clipped by 1 base and J by 8 bases, with 8 bases between them. The CDR3 runs 12 residues. CDR3 nucleotide sequence: TGTGCCAGCAGTTTATTGGGCGGGGAAGCTTTCTTT. The encoded protein is CASSLLGGEAFF.

The chain is built from TRBV18 and TRBJ1-5, with D unresolved. This CDR3 contains 14 residues. Trimming removed 2 bases from V and 0 bases from J, with 5 bases in between. The germline CDR1 and CDR2 sequences are KGHSH and LQKENI. Here the CDR3 reads CASSPNYSNQPQHF. DNA of the CDR3: TGTGCCAGCTCACCAAACTATAGCAATCAGCCCCAGCATTTT.

CDR3 sequence (DNA): TGCGCCAGCAGCCCTAGCGGGGACCTCACAGATACGCAGTATTTT. It codes for CASSPSGDLTDTQYF. The V call is TRBV5-1, the J call TRBJ2-3; 9 bases are shared with TRBD2. Germline trimming cut 4 bases from V and 2 bases from J; bases unmatched to any gene: 5. The CDR3 is made up of 15 amino acids. The germline CDR1 and CDR2 sequences are SGHRS and YFSETQ.

CDR3: CASSPQDSSYEQYF. The CDR3 DNA is TGCGCCAGCAGCCCCCAGGACAGCTCCTACGAGCAGTACTTC. The V and J genes are TRBV4-1 and TRBJ2-7; TRBD1 might be the D (6 bases). V was trimmed by 4 bases and J by 0 bases, leaving 10 bases between them. This CDR3 is built from 14 residues. Germline-derived CDR1 and CDR2 are MGHRA and YSYEKL.

The chain joins TRBV6-5 to TRBJ1-1; D is unclear. V was clipped by 6 bases and J by 2 bases, with 13 bases between them. The CDR3 totals 14 residues. Germline lookup yields CDR1 MNHEY and CDR2 SVGAGI. CDR3 loop: CASSSGRPNTEAFF. The CDR3 DNA reads TGTGCCAGCAGCTCCGGGAGGCCCAACACTGAAGCTTTCTTT.

The chain joins TRBV11-2 to TRBJ2-2, with 7 bases aligning to TRBD2. Trimming cost V 6 bases and J 8 bases; bases outside gene matches: 9. This CDR3 region has 14 residues. In germline, CDR1 is SGHAT, CDR2 FQNNGV. The CDR3 spells CASSQTGGSGELFF. The CDR3 DNA is TGTGCCAGCAGTCAAACGGGGGGATCGGGGGAGCTGTTTTTT.

The chain uses TRBV18 and TRBJ2-7; D gene uncertain. This CDR3 contains 14 residues. CDR1 and CDR2 from the germline V gene are KGHSH and LQKENI. Trimming cost V 3 bases and J 7 bases, with 16 bases left between them. The CDR3 DNA reads as TGTGCCAGCTCACCGAGTGCGCCCCTACGGGAGCAGTACTTC. This gives the protein CASSPSAPLREQYF. The complete variable domain, with remaining parts taken from reference TRBV18 and TRBJ2-7, reads NAGVMQNPRHLVRRRGQEARLRCSPMKGHSHVYWYRQLPEEGLKFMVYLQKENIIDESGMPKERFSAEFPKEGPSILRIQQVVRGDSAAYFCASSPSAPLREQYFGPGTRLTVT.